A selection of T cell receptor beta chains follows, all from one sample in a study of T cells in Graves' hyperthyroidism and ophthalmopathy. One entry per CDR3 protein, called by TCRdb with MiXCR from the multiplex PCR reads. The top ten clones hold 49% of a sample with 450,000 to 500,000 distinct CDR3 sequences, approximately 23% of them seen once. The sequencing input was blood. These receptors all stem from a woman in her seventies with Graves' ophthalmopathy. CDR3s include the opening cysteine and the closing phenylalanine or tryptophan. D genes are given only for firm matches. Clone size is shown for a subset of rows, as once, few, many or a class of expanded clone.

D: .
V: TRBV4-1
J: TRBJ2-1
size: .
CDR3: CASSPPTGPYNEQFF

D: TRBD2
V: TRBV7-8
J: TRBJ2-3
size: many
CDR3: CASSISGTNTDTQYF

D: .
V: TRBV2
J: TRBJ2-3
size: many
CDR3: CASSEFRGRTDTQYF

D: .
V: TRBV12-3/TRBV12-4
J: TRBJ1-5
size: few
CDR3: CASSPRQNQPQHF

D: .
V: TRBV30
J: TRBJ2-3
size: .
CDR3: CAWSVGGLDTDTQYF

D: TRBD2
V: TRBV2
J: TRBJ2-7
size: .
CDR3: CASRDPGLASSEQYF

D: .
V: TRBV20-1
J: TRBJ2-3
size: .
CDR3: CSARGQGRTDTQYF

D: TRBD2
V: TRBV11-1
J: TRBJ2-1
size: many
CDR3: CASSLGPSGSGNEQFF

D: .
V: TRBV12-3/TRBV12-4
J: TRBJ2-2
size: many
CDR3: CASSPGVGELFF

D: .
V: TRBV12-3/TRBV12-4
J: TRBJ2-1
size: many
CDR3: CASSLLVGHSYNEQFF

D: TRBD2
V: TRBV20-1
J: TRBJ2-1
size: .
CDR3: CSARREWDEQFF

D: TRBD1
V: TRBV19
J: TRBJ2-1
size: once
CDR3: CASSTSGTVNNEQFF

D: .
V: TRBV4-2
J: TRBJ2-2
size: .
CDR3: CASSQEGLPGGELFF